The present T cell receptor (beta chain) was sequenced within a study of T cells in Graves' hyperthyroidism and ophthalmopathy. General observations from the study: Most expanded thyroid clonotypes above 0.001 recurred in blood. The model identified upcoming ophthalmopathy a median approximately 6.5 months ahead of onset.

The CDR3 sequence is 13 residues long. Deletions cut 4 bases from V and 7 bases from J, with 13 bases between. CDR1 and CDR2 (germline): SGHAT, FQDESV (reference sequence). From RNA transcripts, TCR beta CDR3 regions were amplified. With the HTBI primer set, the TCR CDR3 went through a first round of RT-PCR. MiXCR, applied by TCRdb to the multiplex PCR reads, yields one record per CDR3 protein. The table has around 760,000 distinct CDR3 sequences, 35% seen once. About this clonotype: Its antigen remains unknown.

Sequenced: blood. The sequence came from a woman between 40 and 50 years old with Graves' hyperthyroidism. The V gene is TRBV11-1, the J gene TRBJ1-1; tentative D call: TRBD1 (6 bases). CDR3 loop: CASSYLQGIEAFF. The CDR3 DNA is TGTGCCAGCAGCTATCTACAGGGAATTGAAGCTTTCTTT.